This T cell receptor beta chain stems from a study of blood T cell repertoires in COVID-19. Study overall: The United States, Italy and Spain were the sources of the acute and convalescent COVID-19 samples. In each case, the material was cDNA or gDNA derived from T cells, B-cell-depleted T cells, or PBMCs.

Original data processing: Researchers report that nucleated cell counts were estimated from reference gene primer amplification. Profiling relied on immunoSEQ multiplex PCR, and the TCRdb table lists in-frame clones only, not all of them. V, J and clone size are those of that table, while D and trimming were read from the DNA. The table includes about 110,000 clones, roughly 88% detected once. This CDR3 is built from 14 residues. Germline V gene sequence: CDR1 SGDLS, CDR2 YYNGEE. In the case of this clone: One end of the junction does not line up with germline, which may come from a read error.

The receptor comes from a man in his fifties with active or convalescent COVID-19. The sample comprised peripheral blood. This sequence joins TRBV9 and TRBJ1-1, with D possibly matching TRBD1 (5 bases). The CDR3 DNA reads as TGTGCCAGTAGCGTTAAATCGGGGGGAACTGAAGCTTTCTTT. Translated, it gives CASSVKSGGTEAFF.